This TCR beta chain stems from a study of early T cells in non-severe SARS-CoV-2 infection. Across the study: Unsorted whole blood bulk RNA was sequenced, with unpaired chains.

Of note for this clonotype: Its antigen is currently unknown.

Individual cDNA molecules received unique molecular identifiers. TCRdb processed the 5' RACE reads anew with MiXCR; each CDR3 protein has one entry. Of over 95,000 distinct CDR3 sequences listed, roughly 15% are singletons. V shed 0 bases and J shed 3 bases, with 9 bases lying between them. The CDR3 loop spans 15 amino acids. The germline CDR1 and CDR2 sequences are SGHTA and FQGNSA. Regarding the study as a whole: Missing private and CD4 specificities, VDJdb matching favored anti-spike CD8 responses.

The chain couples TRBV7-2 to TRBJ2-4; D could derive from TRBD1 or TRBD2 (5 bases each). This receptor was identified in an adult who was a healthcare worker with PCR-confirmed SARS-CoV-2 infection or an uninfected control (not recorded which). The sequenced sample consisted of whole blood. The DNA of the CDR3 is TGTGCCAGCAGCTTAGCGGGGGTGAACAAAAACATTCAGTACTTC. It codes for CASSLAGVNKNIQYF.